The 15 T cell receptor beta chains below were found in one sample sequenced in a study of CD8 T cells in Susac syndrome (dated by TCRdb to about 2019). Receptor libraries were prepared by the immunoSEQ multiplex PCR assay. RNA was extracted using the RNeasy kit, and about 0.5 to 1 ug of the RNA was reverse transcribed with random hexamers. The public reads were reprocessed in TCRdb via fastp at Q25 and MiXCR, keeping in-frame beta chains. Rows with one shared CDR3 protein collapse into an entry with the most common genes and DNA. The table for this sample lists over 350,000 distinct CDR3 sequences; about 85% of them were counted only once. Approximately 0.12% of the sample comes from the top ten. The sample consisted of CD8+ T cells from PBMCs. The receptor source for this set is a human donor with multiple sclerosis.

The CDR3 nucleotides read TGCAGCGCCGGGGACACCCTCCAGGGTGGCTACACCTTC. Amino acids: CSAGDTLQGGYTF. This chain links TRBV29-1 with TRBJ1-2; D possibly corresponds to TRBD1 (6 bases). CDR1 is SQVTM and CDR2 is ANQGSEA in the germline V gene. V was clipped by 7 bases and J by 7 bases, with 19 bases between them. This CDR3 is 13 amino acids long.

This clonotype was recorded a few times. The gene calls are TRBV12-5 and TRBJ2-3; D is undetermined. The CDR3 has 12 amino acids. V shed 4 bases and J shed 1 base, with 3 bases lying between them. Germline CDR1 and CDR2: LGHNT and FRNRAP. The CDR3 coding sequence is TGTGCTAGTGGTTCTCGCACAGATACGCAGTATTTT. Amino acids: CASGSRTDTQYF.

This chain links TRBV5-1 with TRBJ1-4; no reliable D call. CDR1 is SGHRS, CDR2 YFSETQ, per germline. The V end lost 5 bases, the J end lost 7 bases, and 18 bases lay between the germline ends. The length of the CDR3 is 15 residues. As DNA, the CDR3 is TGCGCCAGCAGTTCCGAATGGCAGGCGGGTGAAAAACTGTTTTTT. Its protein product is CASSSEWQAGEKLFF.

The J gene is TRBJ2-7, the V gene TRBV11-2; 7 bases align to TRBD1. Trimming cost V 0 bases and J 2 bases; bases outside gene matches: 7. CDR3 length: 16 amino acids. CDR1 is SGHAT, CDR2 FQNNGV, per germline. The CDR3 sequence: CASSLDLGTEPYEQYF. The CDR3, as DNA: TGTGCCAGCAGCTTAGATCTTGGGACAGAGCCCTACGAGCAGTACTTC.

The chain uses TRBV20-1 and TRBJ2-2; TRBD1 matches 8 bases. There are 17 residues in the CDR3. Germline CDR1 reads DFQATT; CDR2 reads SNEGSKA (reference sequence). Trimming cost V 0 bases and J 0 bases; bases outside gene matches: 6. This CDR3 reads CSARERDRTSNTGELFF. As DNA, the CDR3 is TGCAGTGCTAGAGAAAGGGACAGGACCTCGAACACCGGGGAGCTGTTTTTT.

This chain connects TRBV20-1 to TRBJ2-7; D not resolved. Trimming pared 0 bases from V and 0 bases from J, leaving 15 bases between. CDR1 is DFQATT, CDR2 SNEGSKA, per germline (reference sequence). The CDR3 covers 16 residues. The chain's CDR3 is CSARDDETASSYEQYF. The CDR3, as DNA: TGCAGTGCTAGAGATGACGAGACGGCCAGCTCCTACGAGCAGTACTTC.

The chain employs TRBV5-4 and TRBJ1-1; 7 bases are a match to TRBD1. CDR1 and CDR2 (germline): SGHNT, YYREEE (reference sequence). The CDR3 covers 14 residues. Trimming cost V 0 bases and J 7 bases; bases outside gene matches: 6. CDR3 sequence (DNA): TGTGCCAGCAGCTTGGCAGCAGGGGGTGGTGAAGCTTTCTTT. This gives the protein CASSLAAGGGEAFF.

The chain has TRBV3-1 and TRBJ1-1; D gene ambiguous. Germline CDR1 is LGHDT and CDR2 is YNNKEL (reference sequence). V shed 0 bases and J shed 0 bases, with 8 bases lying between them. This CDR3 spans 15 amino acids. Here the CDR3 DNA reads TGTGCCAGCAGCCAAGAGGCCTTTATGAACACTGAAGCTTTCTTT. Encoded protein: CASSQEAFMNTEAFF. The full variable domain, with the rest looked up from reference TRBV3-1 and TRBJ1-1, is DTAVSQTPKYLVTQMGNDKSIKCEQNLGHDTMYWYKQDSKKFLKIMFSYNNKELIINETVPNRFSPKSPDKAHLNLHINSLELGDSAVYFCASSQEAFMNTEAFFGQGTRLTVV.

The chain couples TRBV12-3 or TRBV12-4 to TRBJ1-1, with D tentatively TRBD1 (5 bases). The CDR3 totals 14 residues. Trimming cost V 3 bases and J 6 bases, with 14 bases left between them. For the CDR3, the DNA is TGTGCCAGCAGTTTCCAAAGGGGATCCCCTGAAGCTTTCTTT. This translates into CASSFQRGSPEAFF.

The chain is built from TRBV12-3 or TRBV12-4 and TRBJ2-7, with a tentative D call TRBD1 (6 bases). CDR3 length: 16 amino acids. Trimming removed 6 bases at V and 2 bases at J, with 20 bases between. Here the CDR3 reads CASRFSQGQAPYEQYF. The CDR3 nucleotides read TGTGCCAGCAGATTCTCTCAGGGACAAGCTCCCTACGAGCAGTACTTC.

The CDR3 protein is CAISPWGGDQPQHF. The DNA for the CDR3 is TGTGCCATTTCCCCGTGGGGCGGCGATCAGCCCCAGCATTTT. The V call is TRBV10-3, the J call TRBJ1-5, with D possibly TRBD1 on 5 matching bases. Germline values: CDR1 ENHRY, CDR2 SYGVKD. The CDR3 loop spans 14 amino acids. The V end was cut by 9 bases, the J end by 5 bases, with 17 bases between.

V is TRBV10-3 and J is TRBJ1-1, with TRBD1 as a possible D gene (5 bases). Trimming took off 0 bases at V and 4 bases at J, with 6 bases between the two ends. Germline-derived CDR1 and CDR2 are ENHRY and SYGVKD. The CDR3 is 13 residues long. CDR3 region: CAISESGGTEAFF. The CDR3 DNA is TGTGCCATCAGTGAGTCGGGGGGCACTGAAGCTTTCTTT.

The genes are TRBV9 and TRBJ2-3; the D gene is possibly TRBD2 (5 bases). V lost 0 bases to trimming and J lost 0 bases, with 8 bases between them. CDR3 length equals 15 residues. Germline V gives CDR1 SGDLS, CDR2 YYNGEE. As DNA, the CDR3 is TGTGCCAGCAGCGTAGATGGCGGGAGCACAGATACGCAGTATTTT. Protein sequence: CASSVDGGSTDTQYF.

This chain connects TRBV24-1 to TRBJ2-3; 12 bases agree with TRBD2. The germline CDR1 and CDR2 sequences are KGHDR and SFDVKD. There are 16 residues in the CDR3. Trimming took 5 bases from V and 3 from J; bases not matched to a gene: 5. The CDR3 is CATSGDGLAGTDTQYF. In DNA form, the CDR3 reads TGTGCCACCAGTGGGGATGGACTAGCGGGAACAGATACGCAGTATTTT.

The chain joins TRBV6-1 to TRBJ2-1, with D hard to call. The germline V gene has CDR1 MNHNS and CDR2 SASEGT. The V and J ends lost 3 bases and 9 bases respectively, with 15 bases between them. The CDR3 sequence is 14 residues long. CDR3 protein: CASSEAAAGGEQFF. The CDR3 coding sequence is TGTGCCAGCAGTGAGGCGGCGGCAGGTGGTGAGCAGTTCTTC.